One sample yielded the 15 T cell receptor beta chains listed below, sequenced in a study of monozygotic twins with inflammatory bowel disease. TCRdb re-called the 5' RACE reads and shows each CDR3 protein once, DNA omitted. The sample is made up of 150,000 to 200,000 distinct CDR3 sequences, and the top ten hold roughly 2.3% of it. Sequenced: blood. These receptor sequences come from a human donor with ulcerative colitis or Crohn's disease, or a healthy co-twin of an affected twin (not recorded which).

The CDR3: CASSLRTVDQPQHF. The chain is built from TRBV27 and TRBJ1-5. This CDR3 contains 14 residues. Germline CDR1 reads MNHEY; CDR2 reads SMNVEV (reference sequence).

The chain uses TRBV7-2 and TRBJ1-1. Germline-derived CDR1 and CDR2 are SGHTA and FQGNSA. The CDR3 runs to 15 residues. The chain's CDR3 is CASSFGTPRGTEAFF.

The chain uses TRBV5-1 and TRBJ2-1; without DNA, the TCRdb call of TRBD1 cannot be checked. There are 14 residues in the CDR3. CDR1 and CDR2 from the germline V gene are SGHRS and YFSETQ. The CDR3: CASSLGDGYNEQFF. The variable domain in full, completed from reference TRBV5-1 and TRBJ2-1, reads KAGVTQTPRYLIKTRGQQVTLSCSPISGHRSVSWYQQTPGQGLQFLFEYFSETQRNKGNFPGRFSGRQFSNSRSEMNVSTLELGDSALYLCASSLGDGYNEQFFGPGTRLTVL.

The rearrangement uses TRBV5-5 and TRBJ2-6. Germline lookup yields CDR1 SGHKS and CDR2 YYEKEE (reference sequence). The CDR3 runs to 15 residues. CDR3 in amino acids: CASSLAGYGANVLTF. The whole variable domain, remainder taken from reference TRBV5-5 and TRBJ2-6, is DAGVTQSPTHLIKTRGQQVTLRCSPISGHKSVSWYQQVLGQGPQFIFQYYEKEERGRGNFPDRFSARQFPNYSSELNVNALLLGDSALYLCASSLAGYGANVLTFGAGSRLTVL.

The chain is built from TRBV13 and TRBJ1-2. Germline-derived CDR1 and CDR2 are PRHDT and FYEKMQ (reference sequence). The CDR3 spans 13 residues. CDR3 region: CASSLRLMGGYTF.

This CDR3 is CSARDSRSDTIYF. The chain joins TRBV20-1 to TRBJ1-3. CDR1 and CDR2 from the germline V gene are DFQATT and SNEGSKA (reference sequence). CDR3 length equals 13 residues.

This chain connects TRBV7-3 to TRBJ2-1. Germline CDR1 is SGHTA and CDR2 is FQGTGA. CDR3 length: 15 amino acids. The CDR3 sequence is CASSLRVGSYNEQFF.

J is TRBJ2-5 and V is TRBV7-6; the TCRdb call, TRBD1, lacks DNA for checking. The CDR3 sequence is 13 residues long. CDR1 is SGHVS, CDR2 FNYEAQ, per germline. CDR3 loop: CASSRGPGETQYF.

The chain recombines TRBV6-2 or TRBV6-3 with TRBJ2-6; the D gene TCRdb calls, TRBD1, cannot be checked with no DNA. Germline V gives CDR1 MNHEY, CDR2 SVGEGT. The CDR3 is 20 amino acids. The CDR3 protein is CASSTGQGTPQSSGANVLTF.

V usage is TRBV7-3 and J usage is TRBJ2-2; TCRdb reports TRBD1, a call that lacks DNA to check it against. Germline CDR1 reads SGHTA; CDR2 reads FQGTGA. This CDR3 spans 15 amino acids. This chain's CDR3 is CASSPGGANTGELFF.

The chain recombines TRBV20-1 with TRBJ2-1; without DNA, the TCRdb call of TRBD1 cannot be checked. From germline, CDR1 is DFQATT and CDR2 SNEGSKA (reference sequence). The CDR3 loop spans 15 amino acids. The CDR3 loop is CSASRDAGGDNEQFF.

The V gene is TRBV5-1, the J gene TRBJ2-1; the D gene TCRdb calls, TRBD1, cannot be checked with no DNA. The CDR3 spans 13 residues. Germline lookup yields CDR1 SGHRS and CDR2 YFSETQ. The CDR3 loop reads CASSLTGYNEQFF.

The genes are TRBV5-6 and TRBJ2-7; TCRdb outputs TRBD1, but without DNA this stays unchecked. The germline V gene has CDR1 SGHDT and CDR2 YYEEEE. CDR3 length: 14 amino acids. This chain's CDR3 is CASRETGDNYEQYF.

This chain uses TRBV28 with TRBJ2-5. Germline V lookup: CDR1 MDHEN, CDR2 SYDVKM. This CDR3 region has 17 residues. The CDR3: CASSLLSGRSRQETQYF. Together with reference TRBV28 and TRBJ2-5, the CDR3 gives the full variable domain: DVKVTQSSRYLVKRTGEKVFLECVQDMDHENMFWYRQDPGLGLRLIYFSYDVKMKEKGDIPEGYSVSREKKERFSLILESASTNQTSMYLCASSLLSGRSRQETQYFGPGTRLLVL.

The chain employs TRBV5-5 and TRBJ2-5; TCRdb lists TRBD2, though no DNA is available to test this call. Germline CDR1 SGHKS, CDR2 YYEKEE (reference sequence). CDR3 size: 18 residues. This CDR3 reads CTSSLYRSSLAGSGTQYF.